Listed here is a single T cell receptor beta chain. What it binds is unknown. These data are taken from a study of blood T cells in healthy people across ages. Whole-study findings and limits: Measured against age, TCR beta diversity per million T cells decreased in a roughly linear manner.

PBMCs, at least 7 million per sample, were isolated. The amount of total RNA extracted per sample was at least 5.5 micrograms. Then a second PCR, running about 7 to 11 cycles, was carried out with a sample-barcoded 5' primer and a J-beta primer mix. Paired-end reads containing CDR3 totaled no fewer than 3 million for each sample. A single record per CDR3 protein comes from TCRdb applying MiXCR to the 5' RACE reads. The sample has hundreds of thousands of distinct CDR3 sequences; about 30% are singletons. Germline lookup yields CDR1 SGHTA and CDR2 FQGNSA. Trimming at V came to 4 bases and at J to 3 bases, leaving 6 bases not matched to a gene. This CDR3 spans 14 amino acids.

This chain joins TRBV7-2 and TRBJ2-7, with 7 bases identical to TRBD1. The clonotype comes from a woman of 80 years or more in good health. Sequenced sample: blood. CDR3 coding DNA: TGTGCCAGCAGCTCGGACAGGCTGGGCTACGAGCAGTACTTC. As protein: CASSSDRLGYEQYF. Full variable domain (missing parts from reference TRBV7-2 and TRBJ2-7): GAGVSQSPSNKVTEKGKDVELRCDPISGHTALYWYRQSLGQGLEFLIYFQGNSAPDKSGLPSDRFSAERTGGSVSTLTIQRTQQEDSAVYLCASSSDRLGYEQYFGPGTRLTVT.